These 30 T cell receptor beta chains share one sample of origin, sequenced in a study of T cell responses to AZD1222 COVID-19 vaccine. Produced via immunoSEQ multiplex PCR; TCRdb's table is partial and in-frame only. The sample includes roughly 51,000 clones, roughly 85% of them seen just once. The material sequenced was peripheral blood, taken 28 days after the second AZD1222 dose. Receptor source: an adult who received the AZD1222 COVID-19 vaccine.

The chain uses TRBV7-3 and TRBJ1-6; D not certain. From germline, CDR1 is SGHTA and CDR2 FQGTGA. The V end was cut by 4 bases, the J end by 0 bases, with 7 bases between. The CDR3 has 15 residues. In nucleotides, the CDR3 is TGTGCCAGCAGCTCCCAAGGCTCCTATAATTCACCCCTCCACTTT. This codes for CASSSQGSYNSPLHF.

The sample holds a few counts of this clone. The rearrangement links TRBV7-2 to TRBJ2-7; 13 nucleotides line up with TRBD2. From germline, CDR1 is SGHTA and CDR2 FQGNSA. The junction had 3 bases not matched to a gene; V was cut back by 5 bases and J by 2 bases. The CDR3 spans 15 residues. The CDR3 protein is CASSVGLAGPYEQYF. Here the CDR3 DNA reads TGTGCCAGCAGCGTGGGACTAGCGGGGCCCTACGAGCAGTACTTC. Drawing the rest from reference TRBV7-2 and TRBJ2-7, the complete variable domain is GAGVSQSPSNKVTEKGKDVELRCDPISGHTALYWYRQSLGQGLEFLIYFQGNSAPDKSGLPSDRFSAERTGGSVSTLTIQRTQQEDSAVYLCASSVGLAGPYEQYFGPGTRLTVT.

V gene TRBV10-3 combines with J gene TRBJ2-1; D is ambiguous. Deletions cut 6 bases from V and 6 bases from J, with 18 bases between. The CDR3 covers 15 residues. The germline CDR1 and CDR2 sequences are ENHRY and SYGVKD. CDR3 protein: CAIRGPESISNEQFF. Written as DNA, the CDR3 is TGTGCCATCAGAGGACCTGAGTCTATCAGCAATGAGCAGTTCTTC.

This clone was detected only once. The V and J genes are TRBV5-1 and TRBJ1-6; no clear D. This CDR3 comprises 14 residues. CDR1 and CDR2 (germline): SGHRS, YFSETQ. The V end was cut by 4 bases, the J end by 7 bases, with 12 bases between. The CDR3: CASSGASVNSPLHF. Written as DNA, the CDR3 is TGCGCCAGCAGCGGCGCATCGGTCAATTCACCCCTCCACTTT.

This chain connects TRBV7-9 to TRBJ2-7; D gene unclear. This CDR3 spans 11 amino acids. Germline CDR1 is SEHNR and CDR2 is FQNEAQ (reference sequence). Between the trimmed V and J ends, which lost 5 bases and 3 bases, there was a span of 5 bases. CDR3 loop: CASSLVYEQYF. CDR3 nucleotide sequence: TGTGCCAGCAGCCTGGTCTACGAGCAGTACTTC.

A single count supports this clone. V usage is TRBV10-3 and J usage is TRBJ2-3; 9 nucleotides match TRBD2. CDR3 length equals 16 residues. CDR1 is ENHRY, CDR2 SYGVKD, per germline. With V trimmed by 6 bases and J by 4 bases, 11 bases remained unmatched. The DNA of the CDR3 is TGTGCCATCAGCCTAAAGCGGGAGGCGGGCGCAGATACGCAGTATTTT. Translation gives CAISLKREAGADTQYF.

The CDR3 region has the DNA TGCGCCAGCAGCTCGCAGGGGCGGCAAGAGACCCAGTACTTC. This translates into CASSSQGRQETQYF. V gene TRBV5-1 combines with J gene TRBJ2-5; possibly TRBD1 for D (6 bases). The V end lost 3 bases, the J end lost 2 bases, and 11 bases lay between the germline ends. Germline CDR1 reads SGHRS; CDR2 reads YFSETQ. CDR3 length equals 14 residues. Drawing the rest from reference TRBV5-1 and TRBJ2-5, the complete variable domain is KAGVTQTPRYLIKTRGQQVTLSCSPISGHRSVSWYQQTPGQGLQFLFEYFSETQRNKGNFPGRFSGRQFSNSRSEMNVSTLELGDSALYLCASSSQGRQETQYFGPGTRLLVL.

The V gene is TRBV28, the J gene TRBJ2-3, with 9 bases aligning to TRBD1. Germline V gives CDR1 MDHEN, CDR2 SYDVKM. The length of the CDR3 is 18 residues. V lost 6 bases and J lost 3; bases outside the gene matches: 16. CDR3 region: CASSLGTGFRTGTDTQYF. CDR3 coding DNA: TGTGCCAGCAGCTTGGGGACAGGGTTTAGAACTGGGACAGATACGCAGTATTTT.

The gene calls are TRBV5-1 and TRBJ1-6; D is uncertain. V was cut by 0 bases and J by 7 bases, with 11 bases left in between. CDR1 is SGHRS and CDR2 is YFSETQ in the germline V gene. This CDR3 is built from 15 residues. In nucleotides, the CDR3 is TGCGCCAGCAGCTTGGAGGCACCGGGGAATTCACCCCTCCACTTT. It translates to CASSLEAPGNSPLHF.

In this sample, this clone turned up a few times. The J gene is TRBJ1-6, the V gene TRBV4-1, with 7 bases aligning to TRBD1. Germline-derived CDR1 and CDR2 are MGHRA and YSYEKL. This CDR3 has 14 amino acids. J lost 5 bases, V lost 6 bases, and 4 bases had no gene match. The CDR3 spells CASRQGPDNSPLHF. The CDR3, as DNA: TGCGCCAGCAGACAGGGGCCAGATAATTCACCCCTCCACTTT.

The V call is TRBV7-2, the J call TRBJ1-5; D gene unclear. Trimming removed 3 bases at V and 2 bases at J, with 5 bases between. Germline-derived CDR1 and CDR2 are SGHTA and FQGNSA. The CDR3 is made up of 13 amino acids. CDR3 DNA sequence: TGTGCCAGCAGCTTTTTGGGCAATCAGCCCCAGCATTTT. Encoded protein: CASSFLGNQPQHF.

The chain combines TRBV7-9 with TRBJ2-6; no firm D call. V was pared by 3 bases and J by 2 bases, with 8 bases between. Germline V gene lookup returns CDR1 SEHNR and CDR2 FQNEAQ (reference sequence). The CDR3 runs 15 residues. The DNA for the CDR3 is TGTGCCAGCAGCTTGTTAGCTACTGGGGCCAACGTCCTGACTTTC. Its translation is CASSLLATGANVLTF. Drawing the rest from reference TRBV7-9 and TRBJ2-6, the complete variable domain is DTGVSQNPRHKITKRGQNVTFRCDPISEHNRLYWYRQTLGQGPEFLTYFQNEAQLEKSRLLSDRFSAERPKGSFSTLEIQRTEQGDSAMYLCASSLLATGANVLTFGAGSRLTVL.

CDR3 in amino acids: CASSESRSSYEQYF. The CDR3 DNA sequence: TGTGCCAGCAGTGAATCTCGGAGCTCCTACGAGCAGTACTTC. The chain uses TRBV6-1 and TRBJ2-7; D remains ambiguous. Per germline, CDR1 MNHNS and CDR2 SASEGT. V lost 2 bases to trimming and J lost 0 bases, with 8 bases between them. The CDR3 contains 14 residues.

The rearrangement uses TRBV12-3 or TRBV12-4 and TRBJ1-2, with D possibly matching TRBD1 (5 bases). The CDR3 is made up of 13 amino acids. V lost 6 bases, J lost 6 bases, and 14 bases lay in between. CDR3 DNA sequence: TGTGCCAGCAGCCCGGGGCAGAACCATGGCTACACCTTC. Amino acids: CASSPGQNHGYTF.

This chain joins TRBV13 and TRBJ2-3; no reliable D call. V was shortened by 1 base and J by 2 bases, with 10 bases between the two germline ends. CDR3 length: 15 amino acids. Germline V gene data show CDR1 as PRHDT and CDR2 as FYEKMQ (reference sequence). The CDR3 DNA reads as TGTGCCAGCAGCTTAGTCAGTGACCCCACAGATACGCAGTATTTT. Its protein is CASSLVSDPTDTQYF.

This sequence joins TRBV6-5 and TRBJ2-7; 12 bases are shared with TRBD2. The CDR3 contains 15 residues. Per the germline V gene, CDR1 is MNHEY and CDR2 is SVGAGI. The V segment lost 0 bases and the J segment 6 bases; nucleotides outside the gene matches: 3. Here the CDR3 reads CASSYSGLAGREQYF. The CDR3 DNA reads as TGTGCCAGCAGTTACTCGGGACTAGCGGGTCGCGAGCAGTACTTC.

CDR3 amino acids: CASSRRGSGRITDTQYF. The DNA of the CDR3 is TGTGCCAGCAGCCGCCGAGGGAGCGGGAGGATCACAGATACGCAGTATTTT. V gene TRBV3-1 (or the pseudogene TRBV3-2) combines with J gene TRBJ2-3; TRBD2 aligns across 9 bases. The CDR3 has 17 amino acids. CDR1 LGHDT and CDR2 YNNKEL come from the germline V gene (reference sequence). J was trimmed by 2 bases and V by 4 bases; bases with no gene match: 10.

V is TRBV7-9 and J is TRBJ1-1; D is undetermined. CDR1 and CDR2 from the germline V gene are SEHNR and FQNEAQ (reference sequence). Trimming removed 1 base at V and 11 bases at J, with 8 bases between. The CDR3 has 11 amino acids. CDR3 nucleotides: TGTGCCAGCAGCTTAGACAGCTGGGCTTTCTTT. This sequence encodes CASSLDSWAFF. Full variable domain (outside the CDR3, taken from reference TRBV7-9 and TRBJ1-1): DTGVSQNPRHKITKRGQNVTFRCDPISEHNRLYWYRQTLGQGPEFLTYFQNEAQLEKSRLLSDRFSAERPKGSFSTLEIQRTEQGDSAMYLCASSLDSWAFFGQGTRLTVV.

V gene TRBV12-3 or TRBV12-4 combines with J gene TRBJ1-2; D is perhaps TRBD1 (6 bases). This CDR3 is built from 13 residues. The ends were cut back, 4 bases at V and 6 bases at J, with 12 bases in the middle. The CDR3 nucleotides are TGTGCCAGCAGTTCACAGGGTTATGATGGCTACACCTTC. It codes for CASSSQGYDGYTF.

This chain uses TRBV14 with TRBJ1-2; the D is unclear. CDR3 length equals 16 residues. V was pared by 1 base and J by 5 bases, with 17 bases between. Germline CDR1 is SGHDN and CDR2 is FVKESK. This chain's CDR3 is CASSQALGPMPYGYTF. CDR3 in DNA: TGTGCCAGCAGCCAAGCGCTCGGCCCTATGCCATATGGCTACACCTTC.

This chain connects TRBV18 to TRBJ2-1; TRBD1 is a possible D gene (5 bases). This CDR3 has 13 residues. Germline CDR1 reads KGHSH; CDR2 reads LQKENI. V was pared by 1 base and J by 7 bases, with 8 bases between. The CDR3 DNA reads as TGTGCCAGCTCACCACGGGGCTTAAATGAGCAGTTCTTC. It encodes CASSPRGLNEQFF.

The chain joins TRBV4-1 to TRBJ1-2; D is ambiguous. The CDR3 is made up of 13 amino acids. Deletions cut 0 bases from V and 2 bases from J, with 4 bases between. Germline loops: CDR1 MGHRA, CDR2 YSYEKL. The CDR3 sequence is CASSQERNYGYTF. CDR3 sequence (DNA): TGCGCCAGCAGCCAAGAGCGGAACTATGGCTACACCTTC.

The V call is TRBV7-9, the J call TRBJ1-2, with D unclear. V was clipped by 1 base and J by 4 bases, with 13 bases between them. Per germline, CDR1 SEHNR and CDR2 FQNEAQ (reference sequence). The CDR3 contains 15 residues. The CDR3 region has the DNA TGTGCCAGCAGCTTAGTGGTGGAGGTTGGCTATGGCTACACCTTC. Its translation is CASSLVVEVGYGYTF. Full variable domain (remainder filled in from reference TRBV7-9 and TRBJ1-2): DTGVSQNPRHKITKRGQNVTFRCDPISEHNRLYWYRQTLGQGPEFLTYFQNEAQLEKSRLLSDRFSAERPKGSFSTLEIQRTEQGDSAMYLCASSLVVEVGYGYTFGSGTRLTVV.

The chain has TRBV4-2 and TRBJ1-1, with no clear D. The V gene lost 5 bases and the J gene lost 5 bases, with 15 bases spanning the gap. From germline, CDR1 is LGHNA and CDR2 YNFKEQ. The CDR3 extends over 14 amino acids. The CDR3 here is CASSEDAIGTEAFF. Here the CDR3 DNA reads TGTGCCAGCAGCGAGGATGCTATTGGGACTGAAGCTTTCTTT.

This chain uses TRBV28 with TRBJ1-4; TRBD1 matches 7 bases. V trimming: 2 bases; J trimming: 11 bases; junction bases outside the gene matches: 14. The CDR3 is made up of 16 amino acids. In germline, CDR1 is MDHEN, CDR2 SYDVKM. The CDR3 region has the DNA TGTGCCAGCAGTTTAAGCCACAGGGGCTTGGGGCCTAAACTGTTTTTT. Encoded protein: CASSLSHRGLGPKLFF. Together with reference TRBV28 and TRBJ1-4, the CDR3 gives the full variable domain: DVKVTQSSRYLVKRTGEKVFLECVQDMDHENMFWYRQDPGLGLRLIYFSYDVKMKEKGDIPEGYSVSREKKERFSLILESASTNQTSMYLCASSLSHRGLGPKLFFGSGTQLSVL.

The rearrangement uses TRBV15 and TRBJ1-2; D gene ambiguous. Germline loops: CDR1 LNHNV, CDR2 YYDKDF (reference sequence). The V end was cut by 0 bases, the J end by 8 bases, with 7 bases between. This CDR3 is 12 amino acids long. CDR3 protein: CATSRDLSGYTF. The CDR3 DNA is TGTGCCACCAGCAGAGATCTATCAGGCTACACCTTC.

CDR3 DNA: TGTGCCAGCAGTCCCTCCAGGGAGATCTACGAGCAGTACTTC. Its protein is CASSPSREIYEQYF. This chain uses TRBV27 with TRBJ2-7, with D perhaps assigned TRBD1 or TRBD2 (5 bases each). The V gene's germline CDR1 is MNHEY and CDR2 SMNVEV (reference sequence). The CDR3 loop spans 14 amino acids. V was pared by 5 bases and J by 3 bases, with 14 bases between.

The rearrangement joins TRBV18 to TRBJ2-2; 11 bases align to TRBD2. The CDR3 runs 17 residues. V shed 5 bases and J 2 bases; nucleotides not matched to a gene: 7. Germline lookup yields CDR1 KGHSH and CDR2 LQKENI. CDR3 DNA: TGTGCCAGCTCAGAACTAGCGGGAGAACTTAACACCGGGGAGCTGTTTTTT. Translation: CASSELAGELNTGELFF.

In this sample, this clone turned up a few times. The J gene is TRBJ2-1, the V gene TRBV30; TRBD1 might be the D (5 bases). Trimming cost V 1 base and J 7 bases, with 5 bases left between them. The CDR3 covers 11 residues. Germline loops: CDR1 GTSNPN, CDR2 SVGIG (reference sequence). The CDR3 is CAWSEGNEQFF. The CDR3 DNA reads TGTGCCTGGAGTGAGGGGAATGAGCAGTTCTTC. Full variable domain (outside the CDR3, taken from reference TRBV30 and TRBJ2-1): SQTIHQWPATLVQPVGSPLSLECTVEGTSNPNLYWYRQAAGRGLQLLFYSVGIGQISSEVPQNLSASRPQDRQFILSSKKLLLSDSGFYLCAWSEGNEQFFGPGTRLTVL.

The V and J genes are TRBV5-1 and TRBJ2-5; D is unresolved. Germline values: CDR1 SGHRS, CDR2 YFSETQ. Trimming removed 0 bases from V and 2 bases from J, with 8 bases in between. This CDR3 region has 14 residues. The CDR3 region is CASSLDGSQETQYF. Written as DNA, the CDR3 is TGCGCCAGCAGCTTGGACGGATCACAAGAGACCCAGTACTTC.